This T cell receptor (beta chain) was retrieved from a study of T-cell reconstitution after alpha-beta-depleted transplantation in children. General study points: Reportedly, roughly two months post-transplant, alpha-beta T cells arose from several hundred expanded graft clones. One year after transplant, T-cell counts and diversity came mostly from newly produced T cells.

This clonotype has only one observation. Its antigen is still unknown. Trimming at V came to 6 bases and at J to 2 bases, leaving 13 bases not matched to a gene. Germline values: CDR1 MNHNS, CDR2 SASEGT. This CDR3 comprises 18 residues. Molecular barcoding with unique molecular identifiers was used for the TCRbeta library. TCRdb ran MiXCR on the PCR reads and lists one entry per CDR3 protein. This table has approximately 1,000,000 distinct CDR3 sequences, roughly 31% appearing once. The sample here was PBMCs, mostly from graft donor cells, taken 360 days after TCRalphabeta/CD19-depleted stem cell transplant. The receptor comes from a boy under two years old who had a stem cell transplant for SCID, so the T cells may come from the graft donor. This sequence joins TRBV6-1 and TRBJ2-4; 10 bases align to TRBD2. Here the CDR3 reads CASSPQRGGRSPKNIQYF. CDR3 coding DNA: TGTGCCAGCAGCCCCCAGCGGGGGGGCCGCAGTCCCAAAAACATTCAGTACTTC.